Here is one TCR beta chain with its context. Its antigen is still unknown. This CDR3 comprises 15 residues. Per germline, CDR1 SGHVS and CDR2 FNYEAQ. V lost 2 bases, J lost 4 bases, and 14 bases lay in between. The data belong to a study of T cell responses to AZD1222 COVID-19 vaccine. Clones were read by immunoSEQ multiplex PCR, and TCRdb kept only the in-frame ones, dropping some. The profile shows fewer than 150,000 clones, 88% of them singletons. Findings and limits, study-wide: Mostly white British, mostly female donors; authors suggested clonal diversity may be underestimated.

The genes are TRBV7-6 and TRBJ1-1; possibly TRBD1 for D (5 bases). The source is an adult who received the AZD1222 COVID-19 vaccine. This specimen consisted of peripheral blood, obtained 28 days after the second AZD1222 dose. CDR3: CASSLLGRGSTEAFF. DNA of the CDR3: TGTGCCAGCAGCTTACTGGGGCGGGGAAGCACTGAAGCTTTCTTT.